The entry below gives a single T cell receptor beta chain sequence along with its context. This clonotype was counted many times. The clone's antigen remains unknown. Base-call qualities are not available, and no considerably larger clone is one nucleotide away. TCR beta CDR3 regions were amplified from RNA transcripts. The first round of RT-PCR for the TCR CDR3 was performed with the HTBI primer set and the Qiagen OneStep RT-PCR kit. Libraries were constructed in a second round of multiplex PCR, after which size selection and purification were carried out. The libraries were sequenced on an Illumina HiSeq2000 using paired-end 100 bp reads. The study's processing was this. SOAPnuke was used to process the raw data, with reads discarded if the reads contained adapters or uncalled bases, had a mean Phred below 15, or lacked an exact constant-primer or identifier match. COPE v1.2.5 was used to merge the high-quality paired reads, and each unique nucleotide sequence was defined as a clonotype. Clonotypes were aligned to IMGT TRBV, TRBD and TRBJ reference segments using MiTCR v1.1. Analysis was restricted to V-J combinations with a frequency above 0.0001, which covered roughly 99% of repertoires. The TCS score was defined as the ratio of F50 (clonal expansion) to E x V (chaos), calculated using BLOSUM62-based TCRdist between CDR3 peptides within each V-J. Welch's t-statistics and random forest reduced 450 to 600 V-J features to 10 to 15, which were used in a naive Bayes classifier (R e1071). Starting from the raw public reads, TCRdb applied fastp trimming at Q25, assembled clones with MiXCR and retained in-frame beta chains. For every CDR3 protein sequence, its rows merge into one entry that carries the most common genes and DNA. The V and J calls come from TCRdb's annotation, not from the publication. This sample is represented by hundreds of thousands of distinct CDR3 sequences; about 13% of them were singletons. Of the sample, 9.2% falls within the top ten clones.

The source of the sample is a study of T cells in Graves' hyperthyroidism and ophthalmopathy (dated by TCRdb to the late 2010s). Looking at the study overall: Peripheral blood samples were taken at initial diagnosis, before any treatment was given. The study also compared thyroid tissue and blood T-cell repertoires from about six Graves' hyperthyroidism patients. According to the paper, TCR Vbeta CDR3 sequencing was carried out on approximately 140 peripheral blood samples, which came from fewer than 50 ophthalmopathy, some 73 hyperthyroidism and approximately 17 progressor patients. Once sampling was done, hyperthyroidism patients were given methimazole at a starting dose of 30 mg daily, whereas ophthalmopathy patients were given high-dose intravenous methylprednisolone. For training and testing, the approximately 92 patients in the discovery cohort were randomly divided in a 7:3 ratio. Whether ophthalmopathy could be predicted prospectively was tested in an independent validation cohort made up of 18 to 20 hyperthyroidism patients plus 17 patients who later progressed to ophthalmopathy. A discovery cohort of roughly 100 patients, roughly 40 with Graves' ophthalmopathy and approximately 57 with stable Graves' hyperthyroidism, was used to find distinguishing TCR V-J signatures.

The CDR3 runs 14 residues from the cysteine to the phenylalanine. The kept DNA is CDR3 alone, 42 bases in frame from the first base. The germline V gene provides CDR1 MDHEN and CDR2 SYDVKM. V is cut back by 6 bases and J by 3 bases, with 3 bases in the junction unmatched. Graves' hyperthyroidism was defined as stable when no progression to ophthalmopathy occurred over 18 months of follow-up. Hyperthyroidism patients were newly diagnosed, with disease duration under 2 months, and aged 18 to 65 years. Any patient with an uncontrolled infection, another autoimmune disease, pregnancy or lactation was excluded. Diagnoses were based on clinical symptoms, serum thyroxine and TRAb, thyroid ultrasound and orbital computed tomography. PBMCs were isolated from 10 ml of fresh peripheral blood by Ficoll-Paque density gradient centrifugation. Total RNA was extracted using Trizol reagent, and RNA quality was assessed on an Agilent 2100 Bioanalyzer.

The investigation overall reported the following: Most expanded thyroid clonotypes (frequency above 0.001) were also detected in blood, a finding suggesting that blood repertoires may reflect thyroid immune responses. A 13 V-J signature model separated ophthalmopathy from stable hyperthyroidism, with 87.88% sensitivity and roughly 81% specificity in cross-validation and 80%/75% in testing. In validation, progression to ophthalmopathy was predicted by the model with nearly 71% sensitivity and 72% to 80% specificity, a median of roughly six months before onset. Sample size was not statistically predetermined, and blinding of investigators to group allocation was not performed.

Sequenced input: blood. The sequence was collected from a woman aged 18 to 35 with Graves' hyperthyroidism. The rearranged segments are TRBV28 and TRBJ2-7, with 12 junctional bases fitting TRBD2. The CDR3 protein is CASRRLAGDYEQYF. The sequence in DNA is TGTGCCAGCAGACGACTAGCGGGAGACTACGAGCAGTACTTC. Where the CDR3 stops, the reference TRBV28 and TRBJ2-7 genes take over; the full variable domain is DVKVTQSSRYLVKRTGEKVFLECVQDMDHENMFWYRQDPGLGLRLIYFSYDVKMKEKGDIPEGYSVSREKKERFSLILESASTNQTSMYLCASRRLAGDYEQYFGPGTRLTVT.